These 2 T cell receptor beta chains came from one sample sequenced in a study of cytomegalovirus exposure and HLA in healthy donors. Primers for the PCR totalled 60 Vbeta and 13 Jbeta. Assay: immunoSEQ multiplex PCR; the TCRdb copy retains only in-frame clones and omits some. The sample has around 190,000 clones, 70% to 90% seen once. Sequencing used PBMCs. These receptors originate from a woman aged 25 to 39 in good health and CMV-seronegative.

The J gene is TRBJ2-3, the V gene TRBV27; 7 nucleotides match TRBD2. CDR1 and CDR2 from the germline V gene are MNHEY and SMNVEV (reference sequence). V gave up 2 bases and J gave up 4 bases; unmatched junction bases: 9. This CDR3 comprises 16 residues. CDR3 sequence reads: CASSLIRGLPADTQYF. In nucleotides, the CDR3 is TGTGCCAGCAGTTTAATCCGGGGACTACCAGCAGATACGCAGTATTTT.

The J gene is TRBJ2-5, the V gene TRBV6-4, with 8 bases matching TRBD2. CDR3 length: 14 amino acids. With 3 bases clipped from V and 5 bases from J, the junction kept 5 bases outside the gene matches. Germline assignment: CDR1 MRHNA and CDR2 SNTAGT. CDR3 in amino acids: CASSEQAGAETQYF. The CDR3 region has the DNA TGTGCCAGCAGTGAGCAAGCGGGGGCTGAGACCCAGTACTTC.